The 32 T cell receptor beta chains below all came from one sample that was sequenced in a study of T cells in Graves' hyperthyroidism and ophthalmopathy. RNA transcripts yielded amplified TCR beta CDR3 regions. The TCR CDR3 was amplified in a first-round RT-PCR using the HTBI primer set. TCRdb recomputed calls from the multiplex PCR reads with MiXCR, one row per CDR3 protein. This table has some 300,000 distinct CDR3 sequences, approximately 13% appearing once. Material: blood. The receptors were gathered from a woman in her thirties or forties with Graves' hyperthyroidism.

This clonotype showed up many times. The V and J genes are TRBV7-2 and TRBJ2-5; TRBD2 matches at 15 bases. This CDR3 is built from 18 residues. CDR1 is SGHTA, CDR2 FQGNSA, per germline. The V gene end was trimmed by 4 bases and the J gene end by 5 bases; junction bases not matched to a gene: 11. This CDR3 is CASSYRTSGRARGETQYF. DNA of the CDR3: TGTGCCAGCAGCTACCGGACTAGCGGGAGGGCCAGGGGGGAGACCCAGTACTTC.

This clonotype was counted many times. V is TRBV13 and J is TRBJ2-1; 7 nucleotides align to TRBD1. J gave up 2 bases and V 4 bases, and 2 bases lay outside the gene matches. Germline assignment: CDR1 PRHDT and CDR2 FYEKMQ (reference sequence). The CDR3 runs to 14 residues. CDR3 sequence reads: CASSYGQAYNEQFF. The CDR3 bases are TGTGCCAGCAGCTACGGACAGGCCTACAATGAGCAGTTCTTC. The whole variable domain, remainder taken from reference TRBV13 and TRBJ2-1, is AAGVIQSPRHLIKEKRETATLKCYPIPRHDTVYWYQQGPGQDPQFLISFYEKMQSDKGSIPDRFSAQQFSDYHSELNMSSLELGDSALYFCASSYGQAYNEQFFGPGTRLTVL.

This clonotype came up many times. The V call is TRBV6-1, the J call TRBJ2-7; a weak D match, TRBD1 (6 bases). The CDR3 covers 12 residues. Trimming shortened V by 5 bases and J by 4 bases, and 9 bases separated the two germline ends. Germline CDR1 MNHNS, CDR2 SASEGT. The CDR3 nucleotides are TGTGCCAGCAGTTTCCAGGGGTACGAGCAGTACTTC. Translation: CASSFQGYEQYF.

Ten or more counts support this clonotype. The rearrangement joins TRBV7-6 to TRBJ1-1; the match to TRBD1 covers 8 bases. The CDR3 covers 13 residues. Germline trimming cut 6 bases from V and 4 bases from J; bases unmatched to any gene: 4. Germline loops: CDR1 SGHVS, CDR2 FNYEAQ. CDR3 amino acids: CASRPGGTTEAFF. DNA of the CDR3: TGTGCCAGCAGGCCAGGGGGCACCACTGAAGCTTTCTTT.

This clonotype was seen at least ten times. CDR3 DNA: TGTGCCAGCAGTCGATTGACTAGCGGCACAGATACGCAGTATTTT. Amino acids: CASSRLTSGTDTQYF. V usage is TRBV6-1 and J usage is TRBJ2-3; 8 bases map to TRBD2. The germline V gene has CDR1 MNHNS and CDR2 SASEGT. This CDR3 spans 15 amino acids. The V segment lost 5 bases and the J segment 1 base; nucleotides outside the gene matches: 5.

Many counts were recorded for this clonotype. The chain is built from TRBV28 and TRBJ1-6; D gene ambiguous. CDR1 is MDHEN and CDR2 is SYDVKM in the germline V gene. V was pared by 6 bases and J by 0 bases, with 9 bases between. The CDR3 length is 15 residues. CDR3 loop: CASREASSYNSPLHF. Here the CDR3 DNA reads TGTGCCAGCAGGGAAGCGAGCTCCTATAATTCACCCCTCCACTTT.

This chain uses TRBV5-8 with TRBJ1-2, with 7 nucleotides matching TRBD1. V shed 2 bases and J 3 bases; nucleotides not matched to a gene: 7. The CDR3 runs 15 residues. Germline CDR1 and CDR2: SGHTS and YDEGEE. The CDR3 DNA sequence: TGTGCCAGCAGCTTAAAGGGACAGACAGACTATGGCTACACCTTC. It is translated as CASSLKGQTDYGYTF.

This clonotype was detected ten times or more. The chain is built from TRBV2 and TRBJ1-1; D unclear. Germline-derived CDR1 and CDR2 are SNHLY and FYNNEI. V was clipped by 2 bases and J by 4 bases, with 17 bases between them. The CDR3 is 16 residues long. The CDR3 loop is CASSETRVQFGTEAFF. CDR3 DNA sequence: TGTGCCAGCAGTGAAACCCGGGTTCAGTTCGGCACTGAAGCTTTCTTT.

The sample holds many counts of this clonotype. The rearrangement links TRBV27 to TRBJ2-5; 7 bases map to TRBD1. The CDR3 runs to 14 residues. CDR1 and CDR2 (germline): MNHEY, SMNVEV (reference sequence). J lost 4 bases, V lost 5 bases, and 7 bases had no gene match. The CDR3 region is CASSPGTAGETQYF. The DNA for the CDR3 is TGTGCCAGCAGTCCAGGGACAGCTGGAGAGACCCAGTACTTC.

The rearrangement joins TRBV19 to TRBJ2-4; TRBD2 matches at 8 bases. Germline values: CDR1 LNHDA, CDR2 SQIVND (reference sequence). The CDR3 is made up of 16 amino acids. V lost 9 bases, J lost 9 bases, and 19 bases stayed unmatched. CDR3 DNA sequence: TGTGCCAGCAGCCAAGGAAGGGTTAGCGGGATAGGCATTCAGTACTTC. Translation: CASSQGRVSGIGIQYF.

The chain couples TRBV10-3 to TRBJ2-1; 8 positions match TRBD1. J gave up 1 base and V 4 bases, and 12 bases lay outside the gene matches. CDR1 ENHRY and CDR2 SYGVKD come from the germline V gene. The CDR3 spans 18 residues. CDR3 region: CAISARDRGPFSYNEQFF. The CDR3 nucleotides are TGTGCCATCAGTGCTCGAGACAGGGGCCCTTTTTCCTACAATGAGCAGTTCTTC.

This clonotype was counted between two and nine times. The CDR3 sequence is CASSQDPDSGRAGQYF. In DNA form, the CDR3 reads TGTGCCAGCAGCCAAGACCCGGATAGCGGGAGGGCAGGGCAGTACTTC. The chain couples TRBV4-2 to TRBJ2-7, with 11 bases that match TRBD2. The V gene end was trimmed by 0 bases and the J gene end by 9 bases; junction bases not matched to a gene: 10. This CDR3 contains 16 residues. Germline assignment: CDR1 LGHNA and CDR2 YNFKEQ.

There are many counts of this clonotype. The chain recombines TRBV12-3 or TRBV12-4 with TRBJ2-2; no definite D call. CDR3 length: 13 amino acids. V was trimmed by 7 bases and J by 3 bases, leaving 9 bases between them. The CDR3 region is CASTPGDTGELFF. The CDR3 coding sequence is TGTGCCAGCACTCCTGGGGACACCGGGGAGCTGTTTTTT.

This clonotype was observed many times. The chain carries TRBV3-1 and TRBJ2-1, with 7 nucleotides matching TRBD2. The V and J ends lost 2 bases and 5 bases, in that order; junction bases with no gene match: 3. Germline lookup yields CDR1 LGHDT and CDR2 YNNKEL (reference sequence). The CDR3 runs 14 residues. The CDR3, as DNA: TGTGCCAGCAGCCAATATCTAGCGGACAATGAGCAGTTCTTC. It specifies CASSQYLADNEQFF.

This clonotype was seen a few times. This chain connects TRBV5-1 to TRBJ1-1, with a weak D call TRBD1 (5 bases). CDR3 length equals 13 residues. Germline-derived CDR1 and CDR2 are SGHRS and YFSETQ. V lost 1 base and J lost 3, with 7 bases in between. CDR3 sequence: CASSLSRDTEAFF. The CDR3 DNA sequence: TGCGCCAGCAGCTTGTCCAGGGACACTGAAGCTTTCTTT.

The chain links TRBV6-1 to TRBJ2-7, with 7 bases aligning to TRBD2. This CDR3 spans 16 amino acids. Germline V gene sequence: CDR1 MNHNS, CDR2 SASEGT. Trimming removed 1 base from V and 1 base from J; junction bases left unmatched: 7. The CDR3 spells CASSEDGGFASYEQYF. In nucleotides, the CDR3 is TGTGCCAGCAGTGAAGACGGGGGGTTCGCATCCTACGAGCAGTACTTC.

This clonotype was counted at least ten times. The chain employs TRBV15 and TRBJ2-7, with a weak D call TRBD1 (6 bases). Trimming cost V 4 bases and J 6 bases, with 19 bases left between them. The germline V gene encodes CDR1 LNHNV and CDR2 YYDKDF (reference sequence). This CDR3 is built from 15 residues. In nucleotides, the CDR3 is TGTGCCACCAGCAAAGAGGTACAGGGTGATCGCGAGCAGTACTTC. Protein product: CATSKEVQGDREQYF.

V and J are TRBV7-9 and TRBJ2-7, with D uncertain. V lost 5 bases, J lost 0 bases, and 8 bases lay in between. The CDR3 has 13 residues. Germline-derived CDR1 and CDR2 are SEHNR and FQNEAQ (reference sequence). CDR3 in amino acids: CASSPAASYEQYF. The CDR3 DNA reads TGTGCCAGCAGCCCGGCGGCCTCCTACGAGCAGTACTTC.

In its sample, this clonotype was seen many times. This chain uses TRBV7-3 with TRBJ1-6; D call uncertain. V lost 5 bases and J lost 13, with 9 bases in between. CDR1 is SGHTA and CDR2 is FQGTGA in the germline V gene. The CDR3 has 11 amino acids. The CDR3 bases are TGTGCCAGCAGCCTCTTCAAGCCCCTCCACTTT. It yields the protein CASSLFKPLHF.

At least ten counts were recorded for this clonotype. V is TRBV29-1 and J is TRBJ2-3, with 8 nucleotides matching TRBD2. The germline gives CDR1 SQVTM, CDR2 ANQGSEA. V lost 5 bases to trimming and J lost 8 bases; unmatched junction nucleotides: 9. The CDR3 contains 13 residues. CDR3 DNA sequence: TGCAGCGTTAGGAGGAGCGGGAGTGTTACGCAGTATTTT. It yields the protein CSVRRSGSVTQYF.

This clonotype was counted at least ten times. This sequence joins TRBV28 and TRBJ2-7; D might be TRBD1 (6 bases). Trimming left V 6 bases short and J 2 bases short, with 23 bases between. Per the germline V gene, CDR1 is MDHEN and CDR2 is SYDVKM. CDR3 size: 17 residues. CDR3 region: CASRRLAPRGSTYEQYF. The CDR3 DNA sequence: TGTGCCAGCAGGCGACTTGCCCCCAGGGGCTCTACCTACGAGCAGTACTTC.

The table lists this clonotype with many counts. This chain links TRBV6-1 with TRBJ1-5; D gene ambiguous. Trimming took off 5 bases at V and 7 bases at J, with 12 bases between the two ends. CDR1 MNHNS and CDR2 SASEGT come from the germline V gene. This CDR3 has 13 amino acids. For the CDR3, the DNA is TGTGCCAGCAGTCAAAATCGTCGGCAGCCCCAGCATTTT. Residues: CASSQNRRQPQHF.

This clonotype has a count of ten or more. The chain is built from TRBV6-1 and TRBJ1-3; D remains ambiguous. Germline assignment: CDR1 MNHNS and CDR2 SASEGT. Trimming took off 4 bases at V and 0 bases at J, with 7 bases between the two ends. This CDR3 is built from 14 residues. CDR3 sequence reads: CASSATVSGNTIYF. DNA of the CDR3: TGTGCCAGCAGTGCTACAGTCTCTGGAAACACCATATATTTT.

This sequence joins TRBV20-1 and TRBJ2-1, with 16 positions matching TRBD2. The CDR3 is 16 amino acids. CDR1 and CDR2 (germline): DFQATT, SNEGSKA (reference sequence). The CDR3 region has the DNA TGCGGGGCTCCGGGACTAGCGGGAGGGCCGGTGAATGAGCAGTTCTTC. It translates to CGAPGLAGGPVNEQFF.

This chain joins TRBV30 and TRBJ1-3, with D maybe TRBD1 (6 bases). This CDR3 is built from 13 residues. Deletions cut 6 bases from V and 7 bases from J, with 16 bases between. CDR1 GTSNPN and CDR2 SVGIG come from the germline V gene (reference sequence). The CDR3 here is CACQQGHWNTIYF. CDR3 nucleotides: TGTGCCTGTCAACAGGGTCATTGGAACACCATATATTTT.

At least ten counts were recorded for this clonotype. The chain recombines TRBV11-1 with TRBJ2-7, with a weak D call TRBD2 (5 bases). The germline V and J ends were trimmed by 8 bases and 3 bases, with 17 bases remaining between them. Germline assignment: CDR1 SGHAT and CDR2 FQDESV (reference sequence). The CDR3 covers 14 residues. CDR3 DNA: TGTGCCAGCGCCCCGGGATCGAGTTACTACGAGCAGTACTTC. Its protein product is CASAPGSSYYEQYF.

Many counts were recorded for this clonotype. The chain couples TRBV7-2 to TRBJ2-5; a possible D gene is TRBD2 (5 bases). The germline V gene has CDR1 SGHTA and CDR2 FQGNSA. The CDR3 consists of 13 residues. The V end lost 2 bases, the J end lost 3 bases, and 7 bases lay between the germline ends. CDR3 amino acids: CASSLRAEETQYF. The CDR3 DNA follows: TGTGCCAGCAGCTTACGAGCGGAAGAGACCCAGTACTTC.

This clonotype came up many times. The chain is built from TRBV18 and TRBJ2-5; D ambiguous. The CDR3 extends over 13 amino acids. The V gene's germline CDR1 is KGHSH and CDR2 LQKENI. V was clipped by 1 base and J by 3 bases, with 6 bases between them. The CDR3 is CASSPHLKETQYF. CDR3 DNA sequence: TGTGCCAGCTCACCACACCTTAAAGAGACCCAGTACTTC.

The genes are TRBV10-3 and TRBJ1-4, with a possible D match to TRBD1 (5 bases). V lost 0 bases to trimming and J lost 13 bases, with 12 bases between them. The CDR3 has 13 residues. Germline values: CDR1 ENHRY, CDR2 SYGVKD. For the CDR3, the DNA is TGTGCCATCAGTGAGTCCGGGACGGCGTTACTGTTTTTT. Translation gives CAISESGTALLFF.

This clonotype was detected many times. The chain is built from TRBV28 and TRBJ1-5, with D unclear. CDR3 length: 14 amino acids. The germline V and J ends were trimmed by 7 bases and 2 bases, with 12 bases remaining between them. The V gene's germline CDR1 is MDHEN and CDR2 SYDVKM. In DNA form, the CDR3 reads TGTGCCAGCATTAGGACCGGTGGCAATCAGCCCCAGCATTTT. Translation gives CASIRTGGNQPQHF.

This clonotype was detected ten times or more. The J gene is TRBJ2-1, the V gene TRBV7-2; D is possibly TRBD2 (5 bases). Germline V lookup: CDR1 SGHTA, CDR2 FQGNSA. The germline V and J ends were trimmed by 5 bases and 4 bases, with 12 bases remaining between them. This CDR3 spans 14 amino acids. The CDR3 sequence is CASSGLTRYNEQFF. CDR3 DNA sequence: TGTGCCAGCAGCGGGCTCACTAGATACAATGAGCAGTTCTTC. Full variable domain (missing parts from reference TRBV7-2 and TRBJ2-1): GAGVSQSPSNKVTEKGKDVELRCDPISGHTALYWYRQSLGQGLEFLIYFQGNSAPDKSGLPSDRFSAERTGGSVSTLTIQRTQQEDSAVYLCASSGLTRYNEQFFGPGTRLTVL.

This clonotype was seen only once. This chain links TRBV7-2 with TRBJ2-1; 12 bases line up with TRBD2. The CDR3 contains 15 residues. Per germline, CDR1 SGHTA and CDR2 FQGNSA. J lost 8 bases, V lost 6 bases, and 8 bases had no gene match. The CDR3 coding sequence is TGTGCCAGCAGAAGGGGGACTAGCGGGTTCTATGAGCAGTTCTTC. Translating it yields CASRRGTSGFYEQFF. The variable domain in full, completed from reference TRBV7-2 and TRBJ2-1, reads GAGVSQSPSNKVTEKGKDVELRCDPISGHTALYWYRQSLGQGLEFLIYFQGNSAPDKSGLPSDRFSAERTGGSVSTLTIQRTQQEDSAVYLCASRRGTSGFYEQFFGPGTRLTVL.